The rows below give T cell receptor beta chains drawn from one sample of a study of T cells in Graves' hyperthyroidism and ophthalmopathy. TCRdb itself ran the multiplex PCR reads through MiXCR, one entry per CDR3 protein. In the table there are around 520,000 distinct CDR3 sequences, less than 25% of which are singletons. Sequencing input: blood. The receptors were gathered from a woman younger than 45 with Graves' ophthalmopathy. Both conserved end residues are part of each CDR3. Each record gives: V gene, clone size, J gene, D gene, CDR3 DNA, CDR3 protein. The D gene is left open where the match is weak. Expanded clones are given a class, and other clones once, few, many or no size at all.

V gene: TRBV2; clone size: many; J gene: TRBJ2-2; D gene: -; CDR3 DNA: TGTGCCAGGGACGGGAAGAACACCGGGGAGCTGTTTTTT; CDR3 protein: CARDGKNTGELFF
V gene: TRBV9; clone size: few; J gene: TRBJ1-2; D gene: -; CDR3 DNA: TGTGCCAGCAGCCCTGTGGACCAATTTAACTATGGCTACACCTTC; CDR3 protein: CASSPVDQFNYGYTF
V gene: TRBV12-3/TRBV12-4; clone size: many; J gene: TRBJ1-2; D gene: TRBD1; CDR3 DNA: TGTGCCAGTCGACAGGGGGGTTCTGGCTACACCTTC; CDR3 protein: CASRQGGSGYTF
V gene: TRBV24-1; clone size: many; J gene: TRBJ1-5; D gene: -; CDR3 DNA: TGTGCCACCAGTGCACAGGGCTCGGGGCAGCCCCAGCATTTT; CDR3 protein: CATSAQGSGQPQHF
V gene: TRBV7-3; clone size: few; J gene: TRBJ2-7; D gene: TRBD1; CDR3 DNA: TGTGCCAGCAGCTTATCCAGGGGACAGTCCTACGAGCAGTACTTC; CDR3 protein: CASSLSRGQSYEQYF
V gene: TRBV7-2; clone size: -; J gene: TRBJ2-7; D gene: TRBD1; CDR3 DNA: TGTGCCAGCAGCTTACGCCAGGGGGACTACGAGCAGTACTTC; CDR3 protein: CASSLRQGDYEQYF
V gene: TRBV24-1; clone size: -; J gene: TRBJ2-7; D gene: TRBD1; CDR3 DNA: TGTGCCACCAGTGAGAACAGGGGTTTTTACCACGAGCAGTACTTC; CDR3 protein: CATSENRGFYHEQYF
V gene: TRBV6-1; clone size: -; J gene: TRBJ1-1; D gene: -; CDR3 DNA: TGTGCCAGCAGTGATCCCGGGGACACTGAAGCTTTCTTT; CDR3 protein: CASSDPGDTEAFF
V gene: TRBV6-1; clone size: -; J gene: TRBJ2-7; D gene: TRBD1; CDR3 DNA: TGTGCCAGCAGTCGATGGACAGGGAGCTCCTACGAGCAGTACTTC; CDR3 protein: CASSRWTGSSYEQYF
V gene: TRBV12-3/TRBV12-4; clone size: many; J gene: TRBJ2-7; D gene: -; CDR3 DNA: TGTGCCAGCAGCTTAGGGACGGGATACGAGCAGTACTTC; CDR3 protein: CASSLGTGYEQYF
V gene: TRBV12-3/TRBV12-4; clone size: -; J gene: TRBJ2-5; D gene: TRBD2; CDR3 DNA: TGTGCCAGCAGCTGGACTAGCGGGAGTGAGACCCAGTACTTC; CDR3 protein: CASSWTSGSETQYF
V gene: TRBV3-1; clone size: many; J gene: TRBJ1-2; D gene: TRBD1; CDR3 DNA: TGTGCCAGCAGCCACAACAGGGGGTACTATGGCTACACCTTC; CDR3 protein: CASSHNRGYYGYTF